Below are 17 T cell receptor beta chains sequenced from a single sample in a study of blood T cell repertoires in COVID-19. Sequencing was performed with immunoSEQ multiplex PCR; in TCRdb, only in-frame clones are kept and a portion is missing. The sample has under 400,000 clones, approximately 88% seen once. Specimen: peripheral blood. Source of these receptors: a woman aged 30 to 39 with COVID-19, enrolled during active disease.

The chain uses TRBV10-3 and TRBJ2-1; no clear D gene. V was trimmed by 3 bases and J by 4 bases, leaving 16 bases between them. Germline CDR1 is ENHRY and CDR2 is SYGVKD. This CDR3 is 16 amino acids long. CDR3: CAISDLSKGDYNEQFF. In nucleotides, the CDR3 is TGTGCCATCAGTGATCTGTCTAAAGGAGATTACAATGAGCAGTTCTTC.

The chain carries TRBV29-1 and TRBJ1-1; 8 nucleotides line up with TRBD1. With 7 bases clipped from V and 3 bases from J, the junction kept 4 bases outside the gene matches. This CDR3 contains 12 residues. CDR1 and CDR2 (germline): SQVTM, ANQGSEA. CDR3 residues: CSASDRDTEAFF. CDR3 sequence (DNA): TGCAGCGCATCGGACAGGGACACTGAAGCTTTCTTT.

This sequence joins TRBV18 and TRBJ2-1; D gene unclear. Germline V gives CDR1 KGHSH, CDR2 LQKENI. V was clipped by 8 bases and J by 2 bases, with 13 bases between them. This CDR3 comprises 14 residues. This chain's CDR3 is CASMGPDTYNEQFF. In DNA, the CDR3 is TGTGCCAGCATGGGCCCGGATACCTACAATGAGCAGTTCTTC. The full variable domain, completed using reference TRBV18 and TRBJ2-1, is NAGVMQNPRHLVRRRGQEARLRCSPMKGHSHVYWYRQLPEEGLKFMVYLQKENIIDESGMPKERFSAEFPKEGPSILRIQQVVRGDSAAYFCASMGPDTYNEQFFGPGTRLTVL.

The chain employs TRBV6-5 and TRBJ1-2; 8 bases align to TRBD1. V shed 5 bases and J 4 bases; nucleotides not matched to a gene: 9. The CDR3 is 15 residues long. In germline, CDR1 is MNHEY, CDR2 SVGAGI. CDR3 bases: TGTGCCAGCAGTCCAAGAGGACAGGGAGGCTATGGCTACACCTTC. Encoded protein: CASSPRGQGGYGYTF.

The chain joins TRBV4-1 to TRBJ1-6; D not certain. Germline-derived CDR1 and CDR2 are MGHRA and YSYEKL. CDR3 length equals 15 residues. The ends were cut back, 5 bases at V and 6 bases at J, with 14 bases in the middle. The CDR3 is CASSLDMNINSPLHF. In DNA form, the CDR3 reads TGCGCCAGCAGCTTAGACATGAATATTAATTCACCCCTCCACTTT.

This clone was seen once. This chain uses TRBV19 with TRBJ2-7; maybe TRBD1 (6 bases). CDR1 and CDR2 (germline): LNHDA, SQIVND (reference sequence). This CDR3 has 14 amino acids. Trimming cost V 3 bases and J 2 bases, with 11 bases left between them. CDR3 sequence reads: CASSIQGQPYEQYF. For the CDR3, the DNA is TGTGCCAGTAGTATTCAGGGGCAGCCCTACGAGCAGTACTTC.

The CDR3 spells CASSLAGASGGLNIQYF. The CDR3 DNA reads as TGTGCCAGCAGCTTAGCAGGGGCTAGCGGGGGGTTAAACATTCAGTACTTC. The gene calls are TRBV7-2 and TRBJ2-4; 11 nucleotides agree with TRBD2. V trimming: 0 bases; J trimming: 6 bases; junction bases outside the gene matches: 7. In germline, CDR1 is SGHTA, CDR2 FQGNSA. The CDR3 consists of 17 residues. The whole variable domain, filled in from reference TRBV7-2 and TRBJ2-4, reads GAGVSQSPSNKVTEKGKDVELRCDPISGHTALYWYRQSLGQGLEFLIYFQGNSAPDKSGLPSDRFSAERTGGSVSTLTIQRTQQEDSAVYLCASSLAGASGGLNIQYFGAGTRLSVL.

CDR3 in DNA: TGCGCCAGCGGGGACAGGGTAATGAACACTGAAGCTTTCTTT. The encoded protein is CASGDRVMNTEAFF. The rearrangement uses TRBV10-2 and TRBJ1-1; TRBD1 matches at 9 bases. With V trimmed by 8 bases and J by 0 bases, 4 bases remained unmatched. The CDR3 contains 14 residues. Germline-derived CDR1 and CDR2 are WSHSY and SAAADI.

The J gene is TRBJ2-1, the V gene TRBV19; maybe TRBD2 (5 bases). Trimming cost V 4 bases and J 0 bases, with 13 bases left between them. The germline V gene has CDR1 LNHDA and CDR2 SQIVND (reference sequence). The CDR3 runs 16 residues. The CDR3 DNA sequence: TGTGCCAGTAGTAACCTAGCTCTGAACTCCTACAATGAGCAGTTCTTC. Its translation is CASSNLALNSYNEQFF.

The chain is built from TRBV4-2 and TRBJ2-1; TRBD2 agrees at 8 bases. This CDR3 region has 15 residues. Germline lookup yields CDR1 LGHNA and CDR2 YNFKEQ. The V and J ends lost 4 bases and 9 bases, in that order; junction bases with no gene match: 11. The CDR3 loop reads CASSRAGTRVSEQFF. CDR3 sequence (DNA): TGTGCCAGCAGCCGGGCCGGGACTAGAGTTTCTGAGCAGTTCTTC.

The chain couples TRBV28 to TRBJ2-7; a possible D gene is TRBD1 (6 bases). CDR1 MDHEN and CDR2 SYDVKM come from the germline V gene. V lost 2 bases and J lost 3, with 11 bases in between. The CDR3 sequence is 14 residues long. CDR3 in DNA: TGTGCCAGCAGTTTACCGGGACACCACTACGAGCAGTACGTC. This encodes CASSLPGHHYEQYV.

The chain couples TRBV27 to TRBJ1-5, with TRBD1 identical over 8 bases. The V and J ends lost 2 bases and 0 bases, in that order; junction bases with no gene match: 3. This CDR3 comprises 16 residues. Germline V gene data show CDR1 as MNHEY and CDR2 as SMNVEV (reference sequence). CDR3 loop: CASSLTGGNSNQPQHF. DNA of the CDR3: TGTGCCAGCAGTTTAACAGGGGGTAATAGCAATCAGCCCCAGCATTTT.

J is TRBJ2-1 and V is TRBV7-9; D not resolved. This CDR3 is 14 amino acids long. Germline CDR1 and CDR2: SEHNR and FQNEAQ (reference sequence). V lost 5 bases, J lost 4 bases, and 12 bases lay in between. CDR3 coding DNA: TGTGCCAGCAGCCTAATTCAGGCGTACAATGAGCAGTTCTTC. Amino acids: CASSLIQAYNEQFF. The full variable domain, in which reference TRBV7-9 and TRBJ2-1 provide the parts outside the CDR3, is DTGVSQNPRHKITKRGQNVTFRCDPISEHNRLYWYRQTLGQGPEFLTYFQNEAQLEKSRLLSDRFSAERPKGSFSTLEIQRTEQGDSAMYLCASSLIQAYNEQFFGPGTRLTVL.

In its sample, this clone was seen once. The chain couples TRBV27 to TRBJ1-2; 7 nucleotides agree with TRBD1. CDR1 MNHEY and CDR2 SMNVEV come from the germline V gene (reference sequence). The junction had 4 bases not matched to a gene; V was cut back by 6 bases and J by 3 bases. This CDR3 spans 13 amino acids. CDR3 amino acids: CASRLTGDYGYTF. The CDR3 nucleotides are TGTGCCAGCAGGTTAACAGGGGACTATGGCTACACCTTC.

The J gene is TRBJ2-1, the V gene TRBV6-1; 7 bases fit TRBD2. The germline V gene has CDR1 MNHNS and CDR2 SASEGT. CDR3 length: 15 amino acids. V dropped 5 bases and J dropped 2; count of bases not matched to a gene: 6. CDR3 amino acids: CASSQIAGAYNEQFF. CDR3 nucleotide sequence: TGTGCCAGCAGTCAAATCGCGGGGGCCTACAATGAGCAGTTCTTC.

The V and J genes are TRBV4-1 and TRBJ1-4; D is perhaps TRBD1 (5 bases). Germline V gene data show CDR1 as MGHRA and CDR2 as YSYEKL. Trimming removed 4 bases from V and 4 bases from J, with 16 bases in between. This CDR3 contains 16 residues. In DNA, the CDR3 is TGCGCCAGCAGCCGAACCCATACAGGCCTTAATGAAAAACTGTTTTTT. Its protein product is CASSRTHTGLNEKLFF.

The chain carries TRBV18 and TRBJ1-2, with TRBD1 matching over 7 bases. The CDR3 is 15 amino acids. The germline V gene has CDR1 KGHSH and CDR2 LQKENI. V shed 2 bases and J 4 bases; nucleotides not matched to a gene: 7. CDR3 in amino acids: CASSPSTGELYGYTF. CDR3 nucleotide sequence: TGTGCCAGCTCACCAAGTACAGGGGAACTCTATGGCTACACCTTC.